The 30 T cell receptor beta chains given below trace back to one sample, sequenced in a study of T-cell reconstitution after alpha-beta-depleted transplantation in children. Unique molecular identifiers were incorporated when the TCRbeta library was constructed. TCRdb used MiXCR to reprocess the PCR reads, holding one entry per CDR3 protein. The sample has 95,000 to 150,000 distinct CDR3 sequences, roughly 23% seen once; the top ten hold about 10%. The starting material was PBMCs, mostly from graft donor cells, obtained 180 days after TCRalphabeta/CD19-depleted stem cell transplant. The receptors stem from a male patient under 10 years old who had a stem cell transplant for chronic granulomatous disease, so the T cells may come from the graft donor.

The sample holds a few counts of this clonotype. The chain employs TRBV12-3 or TRBV12-4 and TRBJ2-7; 9 bases align to TRBD1. V shed 4 bases and J 4 bases; nucleotides not matched to a gene: 2. This CDR3 comprises 13 residues. CDR3 protein: CASSSGQGYEQYF. CDR3 nucleotide sequence: TGTGCCAGCAGTTCTGGACAGGGGTACGAGCAGTACTTC.

This clonotype was counted many times. V gene TRBV6-5 combines with J gene TRBJ2-1; no definite D call. V dropped 0 bases and J dropped 3 bases, with 9 bases sitting between them. This CDR3 spans 15 amino acids. Germline loops: CDR1 MNHEY, CDR2 SVGAGI. Here the CDR3 DNA reads TGTGCCAGCAGTTACTCGTTAGGAAGCTACAATGAGCAGTTCTTC. This translates into CASSYSLGSYNEQFF.

The chain recombines TRBV5-1 with TRBJ2-2; D not resolved. The V end lost 0 bases, the J end lost 4 bases, and 4 bases lay between the germline ends. Germline V gene lookup returns CDR1 SGHRS and CDR2 YFSETQ. The CDR3 length is 13 residues. The DNA for the CDR3 is TGCGCCAGCAGCTTGGGGACCACCGGGGAGCTGTTTTTT. Translated, it gives CASSLGTTGELFF.

V and J are TRBV7-2 and TRBJ1-2; D gene ambiguous. In germline, CDR1 is SGHTA, CDR2 FQGNSA. The germline V and J ends were trimmed by 4 bases and 4 bases, with 10 bases remaining between them. The CDR3 has 13 residues. The DNA for the CDR3 is TGTGCCAGCAGCTCTATTGGTGCCTATGGCTACACCTTC. Its protein product is CASSSIGAYGYTF.

This clonotype was observed at least ten times. The chain uses TRBV29-1 and TRBJ1-1, with D unresolved. CDR3 size: 12 residues. Germline V gene lookup returns CDR1 SQVTM and CDR2 ANQGSEA. Trimming stripped 3 bases from V and 1 base from J, with 6 bases between. CDR3 DNA: TGCAGCGTTGACGGCCCGAACACTGAAGCTTTCTTT. Residues: CSVDGPNTEAFF.

The chain is built from TRBV28 and TRBJ1-2; no clear D. With 4 bases removed from V and 4 bases from J, the gap between germline ends came to 4 bases. The CDR3 extends over 11 amino acids. Germline assignment: CDR1 MDHEN and CDR2 SYDVKM. The CDR3 sequence is CASSSTYGYTF. CDR3 coding DNA: TGTGCCAGCAGTTCCACCTATGGCTACACCTTC.

This clonotype turned up a few times. This chain links TRBV12-3 or TRBV12-4 with TRBJ2-1; D is uncertain. Trimming removed 1 base from V and 2 bases from J, with 3 bases in between. The CDR3 totals 13 residues. CDR3 in DNA: TGTGCCAGCAGTTTAGGGGCCTACAATGAGCAGTTCTTC. Translated, it gives CASSLGAYNEQFF.

This clonotype was counted ten times or more. This sequence joins TRBV20-1 and TRBJ2-1; the D is unclear. Germline loops: CDR1 DFQATT, CDR2 SNEGSKA (reference sequence). The CDR3 covers 15 residues. Trimming cost V 5 bases and J 2 bases, with 16 bases left between them. The CDR3 protein is CSARLLVTPYNEQFF. For the CDR3, the DNA is TGCAGTGCTCGCCTTCTGGTGACGCCCTACAATGAGCAGTTCTTC.

The chain couples TRBV11-2 to TRBJ2-1, with 10 bases identical to TRBD2. The germline V gene has CDR1 SGHAT and CDR2 FQNNGV. V trimming: 0 bases; J trimming: 0 bases; junction bases outside the gene matches: 8. The CDR3 totals 19 residues. The CDR3 is CASSLESGRAPSSYNEQFF. CDR3 in DNA: TGTGCCAGCAGCTTAGAAAGCGGGAGGGCCCCCAGCTCCTACAATGAGCAGTTCTTC.

This clonotype showed up just a few times. The chain links TRBV24-1 to TRBJ2-5; TRBD2 agrees at 8 bases. Germline CDR1 is KGHDR and CDR2 is SFDVKD. J lost 1 base, V lost 6 bases, and 6 bases had no gene match. The CDR3 runs 15 residues. The CDR3, as DNA: TGTGCCACCAGTATGGCGGGAGGACCCCAAGAGACCCAGTACTTC. Translated, it gives CATSMAGGPQETQYF.

This chain joins TRBV7-2 and TRBJ1-2; D may be TRBD1 (5 bases). This CDR3 is 14 amino acids long. Trimming pared 0 bases from V and 4 bases from J, leaving 9 bases between. CDR1 is SGHTA, CDR2 FQGNSA, per germline. The CDR3 region has the DNA TGTGCCAGCAGCTTAGCGAACAGGTTCTATGGCTACACCTTC. Translation: CASSLANRFYGYTF.

In nucleotides, the CDR3 is TGCAGTGCTAGAGGAGGAACAGCGGGAGGGCCGTCGAGCTCCTACAATGAGCAGTTCTTC. Protein: CSARGGTAGGPSSSYNEQFF. This chain uses TRBV20-1 with TRBJ2-1; 10 bases fit TRBD2. The CDR3 sequence is 20 residues long. The junction had 15 bases not matched to a gene; V was cut back by 1 base and J by 0 bases. From germline, CDR1 is DFQATT and CDR2 SNEGSKA (reference sequence).

The V gene is TRBV27, the J gene TRBJ2-2; 10 bases map to TRBD2. The CDR3 consists of 16 residues. Germline values: CDR1 MNHEY, CDR2 SMNVEV (reference sequence). V lost 5 bases, J lost 4 bases, and 7 bases stayed unmatched. The CDR3 sequence is CASSQQLAGFTGELFF. The DNA of the CDR3 is TGTGCCAGCAGTCAACAACTAGCGGGGTTCACCGGGGAGCTGTTTTTT.

The rearrangement uses TRBV28 and TRBJ2-7, with D perhaps matching TRBD2 (5 bases). V lost 6 bases and J 0 bases, leaving 21 bases between the germline ends. Germline lookup yields CDR1 MDHEN and CDR2 SYDVKM. The CDR3 has 17 residues. The chain's CDR3 is CASRILSGGPSSYEQYF. The CDR3 DNA is TGTGCCAGCAGGATTCTCTCTGGCGGGCCTAGCTCCTACGAGCAGTACTTC.

The V call is TRBV7-6, the J call TRBJ2-1; D may be TRBD1 or TRBD2 (5 bases each). From germline, CDR1 is SGHVS and CDR2 FNYEAQ. The length of the CDR3 is 14 residues. Deletions cut 3 bases from V and 6 bases from J, with 12 bases between. CDR3 amino acids: CASSFLGVSNEQFF. The CDR3 DNA follows: TGTGCCAGCAGCTTTTTGGGGGTAAGCAATGAGCAGTTCTTC.

This clonotype has at least ten counts. A much larger clonotype is one base distant, so this may be a read error. This chain links TRBV20-1 with TRBJ2-7; D uncertain. Germline-derived CDR1 and CDR2 are DFQATT and SNEGSKA (reference sequence). This CDR3 is built from 12 residues. V lost 1 base and J 2 bases, leaving 6 bases between the germline ends. The CDR3 bases are TGCAGTGCTAGAGCGGCCGCCTACGAGCAGTACTTC. It is translated as CSARAAAYEQYF.

This clonotype was seen many times. The chain has TRBV21-1 and TRBJ1-1. TRBV21-1 represents a pseudogene. This CDR3 comprises 15 residues. CDR3 sequence: CASSKGGDKNTEAFF. Here the CDR3 DNA reads TGTGCCAGCAGCAAAGGAGGCGACAAGAACACTGAAGCTTTCTTT.

The rearrangement links TRBV18 to TRBJ2-7; 8 nucleotides line up with TRBD1. This CDR3 comprises 14 residues. The germline V gene encodes CDR1 KGHSH and CDR2 LQKENI. V shed 3 bases and J 2 bases; nucleotides not matched to a gene: 3. In nucleotides, the CDR3 is TGTGCCAGCTCACCTGACAGGGGAGCCTACGAGCAGTACTTC. It is translated as CASSPDRGAYEQYF.

This clonotype was recorded only once. The chain is built from TRBV2 and TRBJ2-7; tentatively, D is TRBD1 (5 bases). Germline V gene sequence: CDR1 SNHLY, CDR2 FYNNEI. V gave up 2 bases and J gave up 4 bases, with 9 bases separating them. The CDR3 contains 13 residues. The DNA of the CDR3 is TGTGCCAGCAGTGAAATACAGGTATACGAGCAGTACTTC. Translating it yields CASSEIQVYEQYF.

This clonotype was counted ten times or more. This chain connects TRBV7-9 to TRBJ2-3; 9 bases line up with TRBD2. From germline, CDR1 is SEHNR and CDR2 FQNEAQ (reference sequence). The CDR3 loop spans 14 amino acids. The ends lost 5 bases at V and 3 bases at J; junction bases unmatched: 3. The CDR3 reads CASSISGRTDTQYF. The CDR3 DNA reads TGTGCCAGCAGCATTAGCGGGAGAACAGATACGCAGTATTTT.

This clonotype was seen ten or more times. V is TRBV20-1 and J is TRBJ1-6; tentative D call: TRBD1 (5 bases). Germline assignment: CDR1 DFQATT and CDR2 SNEGSKA (reference sequence). This CDR3 comprises 14 residues. V was trimmed by 0 bases and J by 6 bases, leaving 9 bases between them. The CDR3 bases are TGCAGTGCTAGAGATACAGGCTTTAATTCACCCCTCCACTTT. Its protein product is CSARDTGFNSPLHF.

The chain joins TRBV20-1 to TRBJ2-1; the match to TRBD2 covers 9 bases. J lost 5 bases, V lost 5 bases, and 10 bases had no gene match. Germline CDR1 reads DFQATT; CDR2 reads SNEGSKA (reference sequence). The CDR3 runs 15 residues. CDR3 region: CSAPRGGGANNEQFF. The CDR3 nucleotides read TGCAGTGCTCCTAGGGGCGGGGGGGCCAACAATGAGCAGTTCTTC.

A few counts support this clonotype. The chain carries TRBV6-5 and TRBJ1-3, with D uncertain. Trimming shortened V by 0 bases and J by 4 bases, and 13 bases separated the two germline ends. Per the germline V gene, CDR1 is MNHEY and CDR2 is SVGAGI. The CDR3 consists of 16 residues. CDR3 protein: CASSYSIASSGNTIYF. In nucleotides, the CDR3 is TGTGCCAGCAGTTACTCGATAGCGTCAAGCGGAAACACCATATATTTT.

This clonotype was seen repeatedly, ten times or more. V and J are TRBV7-9 and TRBJ2-3; the D is unclear. The V end was cut by 5 bases, the J end by 4 bases, with 7 bases between. From germline, CDR1 is SEHNR and CDR2 FQNEAQ (reference sequence). The CDR3 totals 12 residues. The CDR3 protein is CASSPIPDTQYF. In nucleotides, the CDR3 is TGTGCCAGCAGCCCCATCCCAGATACGCAGTATTTT.

The CDR3 loop is CASSLHGPGELFF. CDR3 nucleotides: TGTGCCAGCAGTCTCCATGGGCCCGGGGAGCTGTTTTTT. V and J are TRBV12-3 or TRBV12-4 and TRBJ2-2, with D unclear. V was shortened by 5 bases and J by 6 bases, with 10 bases between the two germline ends. The CDR3 runs to 13 residues.

This clonotype was seen at least ten times. V and J are TRBV12-3 or TRBV12-4 and TRBJ2-7; D possibly corresponds to TRBD2 (6 bases). Trimming removed 3 bases from V and 2 bases from J, with 17 bases in between. This CDR3 has 16 residues. The CDR3 protein is CASSFQESGGTYEQYF. CDR3 DNA: TGTGCCAGCAGTTTTCAGGAAAGCGGAGGGACCTACGAGCAGTACTTC.

The chain carries TRBV12-3 or TRBV12-4 and TRBJ2-3, with 10 bases lining up with TRBD1. This CDR3 has 15 amino acids. Germline trimming cut 4 bases from V and 6 bases from J; bases unmatched to any gene: 7. CDR3 sequence: CASSSRDRGRDTQYF. CDR3 bases: TGTGCCAGCAGTTCCCGCGACAGGGGGCGCGATACGCAGTATTTT.

This clonotype was found many times. The chain is built from TRBV5-1 and TRBJ2-3; 8 bases map to TRBD2. CDR1 SGHRS and CDR2 YFSETQ come from the germline V gene. The length of the CDR3 is 15 residues. Trimming removed 6 bases from V and 5 bases from J; junction bases left unmatched: 11. The CDR3, as DNA: TGCGCCAGCACCACGCGGGGGGCCGTAGAAGATACGCAGTATTTT. Amino acid sequence: CASTTRGAVEDTQYF.

This clonotype was picked up a small number of times. The chain joins TRBV7-2 to TRBJ2-7; D may be TRBD2 (6 bases). Germline lookup yields CDR1 SGHTA and CDR2 FQGNSA. This CDR3 is built from 14 residues. The V end lost 3 bases, the J end lost 3 bases, and 12 bases lay between the germline ends. The CDR3 sequence: CASSFAGSGYEQYF. The CDR3 DNA follows: TGTGCCAGCAGCTTCGCGGGGTCGGGCTACGAGCAGTACTTC.

V and J are TRBV7-8 and TRBJ1-6; 7 bases are a match to TRBD1. V lost 5 bases and J lost 11; bases outside the gene matches: 6. The CDR3 contains 13 residues. Germline V CDR1 and CDR2: SGHVS, FQNEAQ. CDR3 region: CASSPRTGPPLHF. As DNA, the CDR3 is TGTGCCAGCAGCCCTAGGACAGGTCCACCCCTCCACTTT.